The rows below give T cell receptor beta chains drawn from one sample of a study of molecular identifiers for immune sequencing clone quantification. In TCRdb, the PCR reads were re-called with MiXCR into one record per CDR3 protein. Here the sample spans 460,000 or so distinct CDR3 sequences, about a fifth being singletons. Input material: naive CD8+ T cells from blood, with Jurkat cell RNA spiked in. The origin of the receptors is a human donor in good health. Some libraries in this study had Jurkat cell RNA spiked in. The CDR3 runs from the conserved cysteine through the conserved F or W. Fields, in order: J gene, clone size, V gene, D gene, CDR3 protein, CDR3 DNA. D genes are given only for firm matches. Some rows have no size entry. The others give once, few or many, or a class for an expanded clone.

J: TRBJ2-7; size: NA; V: TRBV7-9; D: NA; CDR3: CASSQGLGIYEQYF; DNA: TGTGCCAGCAGCCAGGGCTTGGGGATATACGAGCAGTACTTC
J: TRBJ2-7; size: many; V: TRBV7-9; D: NA; CDR3: CASSHLGTRSYEQYF; DNA: TGTGCCAGCAGCCACCTTGGGACTCGCTCCTACGAGCAGTACTTC
J: TRBJ2-3; size: NA; V: TRBV12-3/TRBV12-4; D: NA; CDR3: CASSTPPTHLAAGTGTQYF; DNA: TGTGCCAGCAGTACCCCTCCCACTCACCTTGCGGCCGGCACAGGTACGCAGTATTTT
J: TRBJ2-5; size: NA; V: TRBV24-1; D: NA; CDR3: CATSVALSGDFQETQYF; DNA: TGTGCCACCAGTGTTGCCCTCTCAGGGGATTTCCAAGAGACCCAGTACTTC
J: TRBJ2-5; size: many; V: TRBV10-2; D: TRBD2; CDR3: CASSLAGRQETQYF; DNA: TGCGCCAGCAGTCTAGCGGGCCGCCAAGAGACCCAGTACTTC
J: TRBJ2-7; size: many; V: TRBV28; D: NA; CDR3: CASANTGSYEQYF; DNA: TGTGCCAGCGCGAATACCGGCTCCTACGAGCAGTACTTC
J: TRBJ1-6; size: few; V: TRBV20-1; D: NA; CDR3: CSARDFRTVDSPLHF; DNA: TGCAGTGCTAGAGATTTTAGGACCGTGGATTCACCCCTCCACTTT
J: TRBJ1-1; size: few; V: TRBV9; D: NA; CDR3: CASSVSQGSTEAFF; DNA: TGTGCCAGCAGCGTTAGCCAGGGATCCACTGAAGCTTTCTTT
J: TRBJ2-5; size: NA; V: TRBV12-3/TRBV12-4; D: NA; CDR3: CASNLGRDQETQYF; DNA: TGTGCCAGCAACCTGGGTAGGGACCAAGAGACCCAGTACTTC
J: TRBJ2-7; size: few; V: TRBV4-1; D: NA; CDR3: CASSQGRGPLGGEQYF; DNA: TGCGCCAGCAGCCAAGGCAGGGGCCCTTTGGGAGGCGAGCAGTACTTC
J: TRBJ2-3; size: NA; V: TRBV5-1; D: TRBD1; CDR3: CASSLGTGVGVDTQYF; DNA: TGCGCCAGCAGCCTCGGGACAGGGGTTGGAGTAGATACGCAGTATTTT
J: TRBJ1-5; size: NA; V: TRBV20-1; D: NA; CDR3: CSAKTLNREPQHF; DNA: TGCAGTGCCAAGACGCTAAATAGGGAGCCCCAGCATTTT
J: TRBJ1-1; size: many; V: TRBV6-2/TRBV6-3; D: TRBD1; CDR3: CASSLRTGYDTEAFF; DNA: TGTGCCAGCAGCTTGAGGACAGGCTATGACACTGAAGCTTTCTTT
J: TRBJ2-7; size: many; V: TRBV4-1; D: TRBD2; CDR3: CASSEAGITYEQYF; DNA: TGCGCCAGCAGCGAAGCGGGGATAACCTACGAGCAGTACTTC
J: TRBJ2-6; size: many; V: TRBV27; D: TRBD1; CDR3: CASTGGSSGANVLTF; DNA: TGTGCCAGTACAGGGGGATCCTCTGGGGCCAACGTCCTGACTTTC
J: TRBJ2-3; size: many; V: TRBV7-7; D: NA; CDR3: CASSLGGSHKDTQYF; DNA: TGTGCCAGCAGCTTAGGAGGGTCCCACAAGGATACGCAGTATTTT
J: TRBJ2-1; size: few; V: TRBV7-9; D: NA; CDR3: CASRFPSGSEQFF; DNA: TGTGCCAGCAGATTTCCTTCGGGGTCTGAGCAGTTCTTC
J: TRBJ2-2; size: NA; V: TRBV10-1; D: NA; CDR3: CASGDTNTGELFF; DNA: TGCGCCAGCGGGGACACGAACACCGGGGAGCTGTTTTTT
J: TRBJ1-1; size: NA; V: TRBV15; D: NA; CDR3: CATSNRTGGTEAFF; DNA: TGTGCCACCAGTAATCGGACGGGCGGCACTGAAGCTTTCTTT
J: TRBJ2-2; size: NA; V: TRBV7-6; D: NA; CDR3: CASSLIIRDSLNTGELFF; DNA: TGTGCCAGCAGCTTGATCATCCGGGACTCCCTTAACACCGGGGAGCTGTTTTTT